This TCR beta chain was identified in a study of cytomegalovirus exposure and HLA in healthy donors. The V and J ends lost 3 bases and 5 bases respectively, with 16 bases between them. CDR3 length equals 15 residues. From germline, CDR1 is KGHSH and CDR2 LQKENI. The study, taken as a whole, reports: HLA alleles were associated with 16,000 or so TCR beta sequences in a later analysis at 0.05 false discovery rate. It was 150 to 200 TCR beta chains that were listed as cytomegalovirus-associated. What TCR beta sequences reportedly achieved was accurate prediction of HLA-A and HLA-B alleles in most subjects.

A word on this clone: Its matching antigen is unknown.

PCR amplification relied on 60 Vbeta primers (plus 13 Jbeta primers). Some clones are missing from TCRdb's copy, which holds only in-frame ones; the method was immunoSEQ multiplex PCR. The sample has around 160,000 clones, approximately 71% seen once. The sequence derives from a woman in her forties in good health and CMV-seropositive. The specimen was PBMCs. The chain recombines TRBV18 with TRBJ1-1; maybe TRBD1 (6 bases). CDR3 in DNA: TGTGCCAGCTCACCTCAGACAGGATTGGGAACTGAAGCTTTCTTT. The encoded protein is CASSPQTGLGTEAFF.